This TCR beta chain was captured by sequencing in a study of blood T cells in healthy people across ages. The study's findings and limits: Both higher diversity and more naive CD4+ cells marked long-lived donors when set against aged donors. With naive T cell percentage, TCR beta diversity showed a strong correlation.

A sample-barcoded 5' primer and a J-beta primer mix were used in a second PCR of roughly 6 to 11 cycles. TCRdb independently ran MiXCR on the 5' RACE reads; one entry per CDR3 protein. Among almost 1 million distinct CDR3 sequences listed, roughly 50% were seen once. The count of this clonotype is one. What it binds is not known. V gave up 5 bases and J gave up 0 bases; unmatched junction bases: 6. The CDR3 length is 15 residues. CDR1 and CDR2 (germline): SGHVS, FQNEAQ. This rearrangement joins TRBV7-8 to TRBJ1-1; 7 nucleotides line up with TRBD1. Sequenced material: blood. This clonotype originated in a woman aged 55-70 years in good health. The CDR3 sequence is CASSGRQGLNTEAFF. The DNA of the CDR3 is TGTGCCAGCAGCGGACGACAGGGACTGAACACTGAAGCTTTCTTT.